This T cell receptor (beta chain) was identified in a study of T cells in Graves' hyperthyroidism and ophthalmopathy. Study observations and caveats: In blood, most of the thyroid clonotypes expanded above 0.001 were also present.

TCR beta CDR3 regions were amplified from RNA transcripts. During a first-round RT-PCR of the TCR CDR3, the HTBI primer set was used. TCRdb reprocessed the multiplex PCR reads with MiXCR, giving one entry per CDR3 protein. The table lists 330,000 or so distinct CDR3 sequences, approximately 18% of them singletons. The CDR3 extends over 14 amino acids. V lost 1 base to trimming and J lost 2 bases, with 9 bases between them. The germline gives CDR1 SGHTA, CDR2 FQGNSA. This clonotype was detected ten times or more. Antigen: not known. The source material was blood. The clonotype originates from a woman aged 40 to 49 with Graves' ophthalmopathy. This rearrangement joins TRBV7-2 to TRBJ2-7, with D hard to call. This chain's CDR3 is CASSLGTETYEQYF. As DNA, the CDR3 is TGTGCCAGCAGCTTAGGGACGGAGACCTACGAGCAGTACTTC.